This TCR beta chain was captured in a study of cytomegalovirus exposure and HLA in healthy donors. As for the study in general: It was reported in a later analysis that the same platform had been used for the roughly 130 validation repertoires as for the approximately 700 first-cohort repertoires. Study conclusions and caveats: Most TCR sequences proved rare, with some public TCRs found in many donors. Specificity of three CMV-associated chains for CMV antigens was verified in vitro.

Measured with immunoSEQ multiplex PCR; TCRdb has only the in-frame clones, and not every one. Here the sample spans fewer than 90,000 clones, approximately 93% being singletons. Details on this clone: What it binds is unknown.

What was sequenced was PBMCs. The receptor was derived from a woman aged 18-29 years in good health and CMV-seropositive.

CDR3 bases: TGCGCCAGCAGCTTGGCGCTGACAGGGGGCGGGGAGCAGTACTTC. As protein: CASSLALTGGGEQYF. The chain links TRBV5-1 to TRBJ2-7, with 10 bases matching TRBD1. Germline trimming cut 0 bases from V and 7 bases from J; bases unmatched to any gene: 7. From germline, CDR1 is SGHRS and CDR2 YFSETQ. This CDR3 is built from 15 residues.